Listed here is a single T cell receptor (beta chain). The CDR3 extends over 13 amino acids. V was trimmed by 1 base and J by 5 bases, leaving 6 bases between them. CDR1 is SEHNR, CDR2 FQNEAQ, per germline (reference sequence). The data were produced by immunoSEQ multiplex PCR, yet TCRdb's version contains in-frame clones alone and is incomplete. Found here are approximately 310,000 clones, over 75% of them singletons; the top ten hold approximately 7.8%. The sample originates from a study of blood T cell repertoires in COVID-19. The sequence derives from a woman aged 45-59 years who had recovered from COVID-19. Sequencing was performed on peripheral blood. The chain couples TRBV7-9 to TRBJ1-3; D is unresolved. CDR3 loop: CASSLDARNTIYF. The CDR3 DNA reads as TGTGCCAGCAGCTTAGATGCGCGAAACACCATATATTTT. The full variable domain, rest sourced from reference TRBV7-9 and TRBJ1-3, is DTGVSQNPRHKITKRGQNVTFRCDPISEHNRLYWYRQTLGQGPEFLTYFQNEAQLEKSRLLSDRFSAERPKGSFSTLEIQRTEQGDSAMYLCASSLDARNTIYFGEGSWLTVV.